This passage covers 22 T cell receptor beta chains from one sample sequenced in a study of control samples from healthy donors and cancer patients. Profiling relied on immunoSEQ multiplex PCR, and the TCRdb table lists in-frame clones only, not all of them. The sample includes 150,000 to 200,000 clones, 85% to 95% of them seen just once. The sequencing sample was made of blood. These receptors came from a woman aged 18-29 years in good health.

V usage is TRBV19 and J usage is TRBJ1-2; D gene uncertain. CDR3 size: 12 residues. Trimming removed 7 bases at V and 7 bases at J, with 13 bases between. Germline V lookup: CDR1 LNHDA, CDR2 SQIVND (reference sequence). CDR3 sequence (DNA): TGTGCCAGTACCCTCCTTGGTGGTGGCTACACCTTC. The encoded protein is CASTLLGGGYTF.

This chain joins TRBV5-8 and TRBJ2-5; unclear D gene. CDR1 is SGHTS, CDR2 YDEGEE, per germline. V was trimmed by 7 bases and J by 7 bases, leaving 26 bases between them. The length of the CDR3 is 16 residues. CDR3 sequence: CASGNLDAGSRRTQYF. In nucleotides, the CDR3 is TGTGCCAGCGGAAACCTAGACGCCGGGTCCCGTCGGACCCAGTACTTC. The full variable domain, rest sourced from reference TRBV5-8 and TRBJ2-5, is EAGVTQSPTHLIKTRGQQATLRCSPISGHTSVYWYQQALGLGLQFLLWYDEGEERNRGNFPPRFSGRQFPNYSSELNVNALELEDSALYLCASGNLDAGSRRTQYFGPGTRLLVL.

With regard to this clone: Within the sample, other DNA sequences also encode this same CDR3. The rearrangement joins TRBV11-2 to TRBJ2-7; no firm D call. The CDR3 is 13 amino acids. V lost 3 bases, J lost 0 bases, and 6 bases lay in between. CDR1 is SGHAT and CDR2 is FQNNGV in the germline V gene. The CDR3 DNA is TGTGCCAGCAGCTTGGGTAGCTCCTACGAGCAGTACTTC. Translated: CASSLGSSYEQYF.

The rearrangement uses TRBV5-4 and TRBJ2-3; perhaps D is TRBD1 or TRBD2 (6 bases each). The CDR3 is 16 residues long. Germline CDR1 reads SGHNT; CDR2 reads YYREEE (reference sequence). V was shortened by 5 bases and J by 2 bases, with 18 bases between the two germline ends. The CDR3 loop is CASRSGAVASTDTQYF. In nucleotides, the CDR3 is TGTGCCAGCAGGTCGGGGGCCGTTGCCTCCACAGATACGCAGTATTTT.

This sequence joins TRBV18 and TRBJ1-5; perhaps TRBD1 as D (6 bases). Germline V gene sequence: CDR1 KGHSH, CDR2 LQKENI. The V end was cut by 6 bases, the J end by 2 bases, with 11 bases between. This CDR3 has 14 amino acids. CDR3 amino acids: CASSPRGGNQPQHF. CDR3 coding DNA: TGTGCCAGCTCTCCCAGGGGTGGCAATCAGCCCCAGCATTTT.

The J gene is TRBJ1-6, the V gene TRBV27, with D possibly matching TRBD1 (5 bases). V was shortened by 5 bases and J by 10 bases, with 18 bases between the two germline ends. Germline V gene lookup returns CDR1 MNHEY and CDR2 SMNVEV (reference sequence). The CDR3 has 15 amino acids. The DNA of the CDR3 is TGTGCCAGCAGTCCATGGGGGGAGGGACCCTCACCCCTCCACTTT. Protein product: CASSPWGEGPSPLHF.

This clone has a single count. As DNA, the CDR3 is TGTGCCAGCAGTTACGGGAAAGAGGATAATTCACCCCTCCACTTT. Translated, it gives CASSYGKEDNSPLHF. V usage is TRBV6-5 and J usage is TRBJ1-6; D call uncertain. The germline CDR1 and CDR2 sequences are MNHEY and SVGAGI. The germline V and J ends were trimmed by 2 bases and 5 bases, with 10 bases remaining between them. There are 15 residues in the CDR3.

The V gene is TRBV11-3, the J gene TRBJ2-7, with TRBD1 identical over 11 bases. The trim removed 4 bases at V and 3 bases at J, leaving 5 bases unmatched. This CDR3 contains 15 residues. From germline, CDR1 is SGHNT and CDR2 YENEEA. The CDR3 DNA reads TGTGCCAGCAGCTCGGAAGGGACAGGGGGCTACGAGCAGTACTTC. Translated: CASSSEGTGGYEQYF.

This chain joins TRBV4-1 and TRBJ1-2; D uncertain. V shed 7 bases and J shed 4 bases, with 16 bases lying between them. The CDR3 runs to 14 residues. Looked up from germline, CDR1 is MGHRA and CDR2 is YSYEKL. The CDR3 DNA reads TGCGCCAGCAAATACGGACCGAGCGGCTATGGCTACACCTTC. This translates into CASKYGPSGYGYTF.

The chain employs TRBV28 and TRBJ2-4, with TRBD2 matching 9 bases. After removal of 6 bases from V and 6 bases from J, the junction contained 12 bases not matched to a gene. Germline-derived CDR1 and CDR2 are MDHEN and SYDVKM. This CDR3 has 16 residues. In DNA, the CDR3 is TGTGCCAGCAGAGCATTTGTAGCGGGAGCGGCAAACATTCAGTACTTC. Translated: CASRAFVAGAANIQYF.

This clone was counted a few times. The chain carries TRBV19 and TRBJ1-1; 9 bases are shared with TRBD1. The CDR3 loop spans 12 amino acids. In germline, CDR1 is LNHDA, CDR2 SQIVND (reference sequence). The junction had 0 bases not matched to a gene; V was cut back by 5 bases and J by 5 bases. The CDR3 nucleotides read TGTGCCAGTAGTGGACAGGGGACTGAAGCTTTCTTT. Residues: CASSGQGTEAFF.

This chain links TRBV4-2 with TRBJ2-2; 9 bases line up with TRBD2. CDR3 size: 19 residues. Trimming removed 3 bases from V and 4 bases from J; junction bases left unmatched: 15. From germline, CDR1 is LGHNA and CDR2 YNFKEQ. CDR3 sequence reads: CASSHPYPRSGGRTGELFF. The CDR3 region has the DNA TGTGCCAGCAGCCACCCCTATCCTCGGAGCGGGGGGCGCACCGGGGAGCTGTTTTTT.

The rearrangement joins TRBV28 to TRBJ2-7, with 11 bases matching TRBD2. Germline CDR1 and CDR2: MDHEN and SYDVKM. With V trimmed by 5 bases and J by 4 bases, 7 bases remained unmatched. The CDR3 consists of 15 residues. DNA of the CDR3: TGTGCCAGCAGTCCCCGGACTAGCGGGTGGTACGAGCAGTACTTC. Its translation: CASSPRTSGWYEQYF.

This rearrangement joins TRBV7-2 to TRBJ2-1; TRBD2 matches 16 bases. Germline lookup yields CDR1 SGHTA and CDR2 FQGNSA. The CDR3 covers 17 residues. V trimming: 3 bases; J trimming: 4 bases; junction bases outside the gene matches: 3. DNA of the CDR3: TGTGCCAGCAGCTTCGGGACTAGCGGGAGGGGGTACAATGAGCAGTTCTTC. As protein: CASSFGTSGRGYNEQFF.

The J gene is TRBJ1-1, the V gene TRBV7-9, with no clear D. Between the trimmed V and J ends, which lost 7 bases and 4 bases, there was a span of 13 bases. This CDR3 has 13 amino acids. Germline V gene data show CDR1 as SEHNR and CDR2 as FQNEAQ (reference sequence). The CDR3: CASTNLVFTEAFF. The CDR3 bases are TGTGCCAGCACCAATTTAGTGTTCACTGAAGCTTTCTTT.

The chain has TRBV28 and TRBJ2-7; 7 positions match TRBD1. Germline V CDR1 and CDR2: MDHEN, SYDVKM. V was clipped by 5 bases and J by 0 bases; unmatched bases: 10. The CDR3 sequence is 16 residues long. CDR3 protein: CASSIKTGESSYEQYF. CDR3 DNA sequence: TGTGCCAGCAGTATAAAAACAGGGGAGAGCTCCTACGAGCAGTACTTC.

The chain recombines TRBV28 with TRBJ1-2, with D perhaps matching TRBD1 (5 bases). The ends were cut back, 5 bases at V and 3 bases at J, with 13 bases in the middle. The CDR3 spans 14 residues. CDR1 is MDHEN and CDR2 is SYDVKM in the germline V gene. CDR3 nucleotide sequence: TGTGCCAGCAGTCTCACCGGGGGAGACTATGGCTACACCTTC. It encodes CASSLTGGDYGYTF.

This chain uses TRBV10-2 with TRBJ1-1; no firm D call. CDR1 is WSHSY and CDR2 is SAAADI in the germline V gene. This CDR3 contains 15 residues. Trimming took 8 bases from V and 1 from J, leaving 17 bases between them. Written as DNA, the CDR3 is TGCGCCAGCGGGAGGGCGCGGGAGTGGAACACTGAAGCTTTCTTT. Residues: CASGRAREWNTEAFF.

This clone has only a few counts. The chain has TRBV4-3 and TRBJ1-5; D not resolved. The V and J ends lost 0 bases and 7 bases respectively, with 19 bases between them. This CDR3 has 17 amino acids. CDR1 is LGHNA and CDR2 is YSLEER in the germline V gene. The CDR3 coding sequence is TGCGCCAGCAGCCAAGATCCTATCCTGAGGCTTGGCCAGCCCCAGCATTTT. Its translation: CASSQDPILRLGQPQHF.

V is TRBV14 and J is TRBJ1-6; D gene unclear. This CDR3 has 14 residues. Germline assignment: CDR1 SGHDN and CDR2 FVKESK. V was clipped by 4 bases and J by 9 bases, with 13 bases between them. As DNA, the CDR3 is TGTGCCAGCAGCCGCGGCCCTTCGGGTTCACCCCTCCACTTT. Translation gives CASSRGPSGSPLHF.

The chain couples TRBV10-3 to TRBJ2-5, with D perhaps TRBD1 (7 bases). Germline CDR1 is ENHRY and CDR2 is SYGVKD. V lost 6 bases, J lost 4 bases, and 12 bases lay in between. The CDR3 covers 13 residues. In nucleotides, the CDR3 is TGTGCCATCAGGGAGGGACAGAGAGAGACCCAGTACTTC. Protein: CAIREGQRETQYF.

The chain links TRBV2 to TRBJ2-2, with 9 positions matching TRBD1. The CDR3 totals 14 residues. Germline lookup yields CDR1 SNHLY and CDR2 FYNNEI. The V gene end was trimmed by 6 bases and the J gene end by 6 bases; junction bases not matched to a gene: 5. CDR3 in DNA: TGTGCCAGCAGGGTTAGACAGGGGGCCGGGGAGCTGTTTTTT. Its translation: CASRVRQGAGELFF. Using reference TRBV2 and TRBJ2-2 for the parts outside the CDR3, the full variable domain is EPEVTQTPSHQVTQMGQEVILRCVPISNHLYFYWYRQILGQKVEFLVSFYNNEISEKSEIFDDQFSVERPDGSNFTLKIRSTKLEDSAMYFCASRVRQGAGELFFGEGSRLTVL.